The clone carrying this T cell receptor (beta chain) was seen at least ten times. What it binds is unknown. Healthy adults negative for HIV, lacking recent acute infections or vaccinations, served as donors. Naive CD45RA+ and memory CD45RA-negative subsets were split from CD4+ cells. This sample is drawn from a study of shared clonotypes between healthy human individuals. The germline CDR1 and CDR2 sequences are SGHTA and FQGTGA. The ends lost 5 bases at V and 1 base at J; junction bases unmatched: 5. This CDR3 comprises 15 residues. Clones were sequenced by immunoSEQ multiplex PCR, and TCRdb holds only the in-frame ones, with some missing. The sample shows about 1.1 million clones, about 84% of them seen only once. Whole-study findings and limits: The naive CD4 repertoires of a handful of donors were compared, and about 5% of clonotypes were shared.

This receptor was identified in a man between 18 and 35 years old in good health. Some clones in this sample may be carry-over from other donors' samples. This chain uses TRBV7-3 with TRBJ1-1; TRBD1 aligns across 9 bases. The specimen was memory CD4+ T cells from PBMCs. The subset: CD45RA-negative fraction. In nucleotides, the CDR3 is TGTGCCAGCAGCCCTGGGACAGGGCCGAACACTGAAGCTTTCTTT. Amino acids: CASSPGTGPNTEAFF.